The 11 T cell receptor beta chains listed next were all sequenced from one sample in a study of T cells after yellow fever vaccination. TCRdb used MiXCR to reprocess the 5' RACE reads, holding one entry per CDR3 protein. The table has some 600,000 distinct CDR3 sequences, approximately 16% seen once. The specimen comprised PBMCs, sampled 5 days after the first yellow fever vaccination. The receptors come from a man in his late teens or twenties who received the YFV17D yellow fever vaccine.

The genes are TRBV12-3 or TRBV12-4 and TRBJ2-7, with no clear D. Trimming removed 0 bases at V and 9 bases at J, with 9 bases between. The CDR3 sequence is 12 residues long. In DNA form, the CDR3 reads TGTGCCAGCAGTTTAGCCCCATCCCGGCAGTACTTC. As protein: CASSLAPSRQYF.

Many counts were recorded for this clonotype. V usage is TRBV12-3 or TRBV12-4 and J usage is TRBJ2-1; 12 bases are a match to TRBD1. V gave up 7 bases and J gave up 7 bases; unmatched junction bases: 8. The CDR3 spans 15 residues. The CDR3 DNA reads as TGTGCCAGCACCTCCGGGACAGGGGGCGTGAATGAGCAGTTCTTC. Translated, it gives CASTSGTGGVNEQFF.

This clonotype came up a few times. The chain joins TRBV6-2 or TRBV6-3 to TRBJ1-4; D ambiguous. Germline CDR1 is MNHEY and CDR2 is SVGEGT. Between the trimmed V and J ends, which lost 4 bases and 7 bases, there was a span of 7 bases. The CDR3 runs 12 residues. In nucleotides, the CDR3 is TGTGCCAGCAGTTCGCGTATTGAAAAACTGTTTTTT. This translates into CASSSRIEKLFF.

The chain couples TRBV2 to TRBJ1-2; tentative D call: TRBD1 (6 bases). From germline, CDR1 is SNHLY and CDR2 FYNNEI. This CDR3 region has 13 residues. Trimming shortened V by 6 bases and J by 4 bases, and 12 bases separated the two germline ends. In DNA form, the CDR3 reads TGTGCCAGCAGCCCTTCGGACAGCTATGGCTACACCTTC. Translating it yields CASSPSDSYGYTF.

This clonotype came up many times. The CDR3 coding sequence is TGTGCCAGCAGCTTGACGACAGGGAGCTCCTACAATGAGCAGTTCTTC. Amino acids: CASSLTTGSSYNEQFF. The chain links TRBV3-1 to TRBJ2-1; 7 nucleotides match TRBD1. V was pared by 5 bases and J by 0 bases, with 7 bases of the junction left unmatched. Germline values: CDR1 LGHDT, CDR2 YNNKEL (reference sequence). This CDR3 has 16 residues.

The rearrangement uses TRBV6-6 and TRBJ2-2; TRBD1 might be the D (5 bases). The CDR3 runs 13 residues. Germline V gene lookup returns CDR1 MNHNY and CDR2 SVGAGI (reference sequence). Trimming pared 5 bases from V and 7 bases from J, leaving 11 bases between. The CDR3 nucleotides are TGTGCCAGCAGTCAGCAGGGTGGCGGGGAGCTGTTTTTT. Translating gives CASSQQGGGELFF.

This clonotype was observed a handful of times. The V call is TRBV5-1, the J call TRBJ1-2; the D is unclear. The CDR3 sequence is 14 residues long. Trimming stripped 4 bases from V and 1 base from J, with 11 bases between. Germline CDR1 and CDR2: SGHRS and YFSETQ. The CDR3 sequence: CASSVGTFNYGYTF. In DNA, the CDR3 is TGCGCCAGCAGCGTTGGAACCTTTAACTATGGCTACACCTTC.

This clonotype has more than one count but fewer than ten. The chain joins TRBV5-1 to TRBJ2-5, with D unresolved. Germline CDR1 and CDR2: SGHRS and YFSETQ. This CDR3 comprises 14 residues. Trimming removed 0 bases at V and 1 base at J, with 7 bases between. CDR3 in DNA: TGCGCCAGCAGCTTGGAGGCAGTCCAAGAGACCCAGTACTTC. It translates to CASSLEAVQETQYF.

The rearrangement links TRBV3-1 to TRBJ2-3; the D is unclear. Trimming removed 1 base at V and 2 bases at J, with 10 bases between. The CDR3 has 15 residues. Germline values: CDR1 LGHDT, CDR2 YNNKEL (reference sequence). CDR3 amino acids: CASSQVLGPTDTQYF. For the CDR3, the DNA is TGTGCCAGCAGCCAAGTCCTTGGCCCCACAGATACGCAGTATTTT.

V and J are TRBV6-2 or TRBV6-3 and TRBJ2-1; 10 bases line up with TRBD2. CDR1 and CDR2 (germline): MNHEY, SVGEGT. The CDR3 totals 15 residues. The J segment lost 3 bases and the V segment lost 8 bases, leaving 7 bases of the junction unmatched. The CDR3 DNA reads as TGTGCCAGCGCTATTGGACTAGCGGTCTACAATGAGCAGTTCTTC. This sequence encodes CASAIGLAVYNEQFF.

The CDR3 protein is CASSQGRTASDTQYF. Written as DNA, the CDR3 is TGTGCCAGCAGCCAGGGCCGTACGGCCTCCGATACGCAGTATTTT. The rearrangement uses TRBV6-1 and TRBJ2-3; tentative D call: TRBD1 (5 bases). CDR1 is MNHNS and CDR2 is SASEGT in the germline V gene. Trimming removed 6 bases at V and 6 bases at J, with 19 bases between. This CDR3 is 15 amino acids long.